Shown below are 20 T cell receptor beta chains from a single sample sequenced in a study of T cells expressing NK-cell markers (dated by TCRdb to the early 2020s). The method behind the library was 5' RACE. The sequencer was an Illumina HiSeq 2000. After TCRdb reprocessed the reads, each CDR3 protein sequence was kept as one row, without DNA. The table kept for this sample lists around 260,000 distinct CDR3 sequences. Around 4.2% of the sample is held by the ten biggest clonotypes. Sequencing used blood T cells: a sorted CD56 or NKG2C T cell subset, CD4+ or CD8+ T cells, or bulk PBMC T cells (not recorded which). These receptors all stem from a woman aged 18 to 75 in good health.

The rearrangement joins TRBV2 to TRBJ2-3. There are 15 residues in the CDR3. The germline V gene has CDR1 SNHLY and CDR2 FYNNEI. CDR3 region: CASSGSGSRTDTQYF.

The chain combines TRBV7-9 with TRBJ2-3; TCRdb selects TRBD2, and the lack of DNA leaves this call unchecked. The CDR3 runs 17 residues. Germline CDR1 is SEHNR and CDR2 is FQNEAQ (reference sequence). Here the CDR3 reads CASSPPGLAGRTDTQYF.

The chain uses TRBV6-1 and TRBJ1-5; TCRdb's D call, TRBD1, is unchecked because there is no DNA. The CDR3 has 14 residues. CDR1 is MNHNS, CDR2 SASEGT, per germline. CDR3 residues: CASRGQGADQPQHF.

This chain connects TRBV21-1 to TRBJ1-2. TRBV21-1 is designated a pseudogene. The CDR3 runs to 11 residues. CDR3 region: CACSTPFGYTF.

The V call is TRBV18, the J call TRBJ1-1; the D gene TCRdb calls, TRBD1, cannot be checked with no DNA. Germline lookup yields CDR1 KGHSH and CDR2 LQKENI. The CDR3 length is 17 residues. Here the CDR3 reads CASSPPGQGPVNTEAFF.

The V and J genes are TRBV6-5 and TRBJ1-1; absent DNA, TCRdb's TRBD1 call cannot be checked. From germline, CDR1 is MNHEY and CDR2 SVGAGI. This CDR3 has 14 amino acids. The CDR3: CASSSLTGNNEAFF.

V usage is TRBV25-1 and J usage is TRBJ2-3; the D gene TCRdb calls, TRBD1, cannot be checked with no DNA. The CDR3 is 15 residues long. From germline, CDR1 is MGHDK and CDR2 SYGVNS. The CDR3 loop reads CASSDPRGFRDTQYF.

J is TRBJ1-3 and V is TRBV18. There are 15 residues in the CDR3. The germline V gene encodes CDR1 KGHSH and CDR2 LQKENI. CDR3: CASSSQQGSGNTIYF.

This CDR3 is CSASRDKFNQPQHF. The chain is built from TRBV20-1 and TRBJ1-5. This CDR3 is 14 amino acids long. Per the germline V gene, CDR1 is DFQATT and CDR2 is SNEGSKA (reference sequence).

V gene TRBV6-5 combines with J gene TRBJ1-6; TCRdb picks TRBD1, but there is no DNA to check that call. Germline lookup yields CDR1 MNHEY and CDR2 SVGAGI. CDR3 length: 19 residues. The CDR3 here is CASSYQGTGGSSYNSPLHF.

The genes are TRBV9 and TRBJ2-1; TCRdb outputs TRBD1, but without DNA this stays unchecked. Germline V gene sequence: CDR1 SGDLS, CDR2 YYNGEE. The CDR3 contains 15 residues. The CDR3 loop reads CASSVGMGANNEQFF.

This chain connects TRBV5-5 to TRBJ2-1; TCRdb's D call of TRBD1 is untestable without DNA. Germline CDR1 SGHKS, CDR2 YYEKEE (reference sequence). This CDR3 contains 14 residues. The CDR3 spells CASSLRTGNNEQFF.

The rearrangement uses TRBV6-1 and TRBJ2-3; the D call from TCRdb, TRBD2, cannot be confirmed without DNA. This CDR3 is 15 amino acids long. In germline, CDR1 is MNHNS, CDR2 SASEGT. CDR3 protein: CASSPSEGPTDTQYF.

This chain links TRBV4-3 with TRBJ2-3; the TRBD1 assignment by TCRdb is unverifiable without DNA. The length of the CDR3 is 15 residues. CDR1 is LGHNA and CDR2 is YSLEER in the germline V gene. CDR3 protein: CASSQGGQLTDTQYF.

This rearrangement joins TRBV12-3 or TRBV12-4 to TRBJ2-3; TCRdb lists TRBD1, though no DNA is available to test this call. This CDR3 has 13 residues. CDR3 loop: CASSSQGPDTQYF.

This chain connects TRBV29-1 to TRBJ1-1; TCRdb reports TRBD1, a call that lacks DNA to check it against. Germline assignment: CDR1 SQVTM and CDR2 ANQGSEA. CDR3 size: 12 residues. CDR3 sequence reads: CSGDRGNTEAFF.

The V gene is TRBV21-1, the J gene TRBJ2-7. TRBV21-1 is designated a pseudogene. The CDR3 runs to 11 residues. The CDR3 sequence: CASIVSYEQYF.

The rearrangement joins TRBV18 to TRBJ1-1; with no DNA, the TCRdb D assignment of TRBD1 cannot be verified. The germline V gene has CDR1 KGHSH and CDR2 LQKENI. This CDR3 contains 14 residues. The chain's CDR3 is CASSPKDRDTEAFF.

Here the CDR3 reads CASSKWGKQGGWGEAFF. The rearrangement links TRBV21-1 to TRBJ1-1; the TCRdb D gene call, TRBD1, has no DNA to confirm it. TRBV21-1 counts as a pseudogene. CDR3 length equals 17 residues.

The J gene is TRBJ2-3, the V gene TRBV6-1; TCRdb calls TRBD2, which cannot be checked without DNA. Germline V gives CDR1 MNHNS, CDR2 SASEGT. The CDR3 is 13 residues long. The CDR3 loop is CASRRVGADTQYF.